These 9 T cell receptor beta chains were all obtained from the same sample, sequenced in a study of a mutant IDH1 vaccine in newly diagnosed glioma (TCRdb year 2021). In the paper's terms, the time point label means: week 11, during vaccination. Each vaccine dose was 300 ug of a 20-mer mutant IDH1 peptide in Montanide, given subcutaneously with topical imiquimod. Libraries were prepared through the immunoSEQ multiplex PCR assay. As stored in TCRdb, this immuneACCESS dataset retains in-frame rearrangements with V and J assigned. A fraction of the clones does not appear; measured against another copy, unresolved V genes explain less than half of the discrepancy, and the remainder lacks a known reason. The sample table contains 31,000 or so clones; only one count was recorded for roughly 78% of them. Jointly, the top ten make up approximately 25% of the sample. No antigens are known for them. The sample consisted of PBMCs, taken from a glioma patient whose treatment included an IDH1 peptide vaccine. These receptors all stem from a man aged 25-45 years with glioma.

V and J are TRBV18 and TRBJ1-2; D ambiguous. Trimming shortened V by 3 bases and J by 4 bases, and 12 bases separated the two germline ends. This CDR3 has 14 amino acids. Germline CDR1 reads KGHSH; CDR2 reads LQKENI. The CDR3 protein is CASSPRGLVYGYTF. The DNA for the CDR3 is TGTGCCAGCTCACCCAGAGGTTTGGTCTATGGCTACACCTTC.

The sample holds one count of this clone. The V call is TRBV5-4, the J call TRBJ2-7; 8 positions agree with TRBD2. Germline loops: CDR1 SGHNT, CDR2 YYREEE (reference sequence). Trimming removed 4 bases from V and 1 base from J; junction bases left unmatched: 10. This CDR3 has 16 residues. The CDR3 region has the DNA TGTGCCAGCAGCCTAGATGCCGGGACTAGGTCCTACGAGCAGTACTTC. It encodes CASSLDAGTRSYEQYF. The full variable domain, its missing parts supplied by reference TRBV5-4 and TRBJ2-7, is ETGVTQSPTHLIKTRGQQVTLRCSSQSGHNTVSWYQQALGQGPQFIFQYYREEENGRGNFPPRFSGLQFPNYSSELNVNALELDDSALYLCASSLDAGTRSYEQYFGPGTRLTVT.

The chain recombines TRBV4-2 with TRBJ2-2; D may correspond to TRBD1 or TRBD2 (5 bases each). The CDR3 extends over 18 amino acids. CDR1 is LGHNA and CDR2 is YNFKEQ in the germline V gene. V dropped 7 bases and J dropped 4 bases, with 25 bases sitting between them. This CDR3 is CASTPMPFGDATTGELFF. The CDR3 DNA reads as TGTGCCAGCACTCCAATGCCTTTTGGGGACGCAACCACCGGGGAGCTGTTTTTT.

As DNA, the CDR3 is TGCGCCAGCAGTGGCCTCGGGGGGTTGGAGACCCAGTACTTC. It codes for CASSGLGGLETQYF. The chain links TRBV10-2 to TRBJ2-5; 7 nucleotides line up with TRBD2. Germline V lookup: CDR1 WSHSY, CDR2 SAAADI. The CDR3 runs to 14 residues. J was trimmed by 5 bases and V by 4 bases; bases with no gene match: 7.

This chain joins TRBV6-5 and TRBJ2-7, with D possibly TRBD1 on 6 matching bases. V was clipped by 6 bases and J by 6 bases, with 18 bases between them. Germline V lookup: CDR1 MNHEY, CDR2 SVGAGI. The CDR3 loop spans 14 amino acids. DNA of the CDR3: TGTGCCAGCAGACCCTCACAGGGCACCCTCGAGCAGTACTTC. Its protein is CASRPSQGTLEQYF.

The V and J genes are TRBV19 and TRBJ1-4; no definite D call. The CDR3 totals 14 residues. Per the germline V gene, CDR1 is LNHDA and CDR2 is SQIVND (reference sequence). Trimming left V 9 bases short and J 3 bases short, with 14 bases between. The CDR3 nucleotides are TGTGCCAGCCGATCGCGGATAGCTAATGAAAAACTGTTTTTT. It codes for CASRSRIANEKLFF.

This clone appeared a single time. CDR3 DNA: TGCACCAGCAGCCAAGAAATCCATAGGGCCTACAATGAGCAGTTCTTC. Protein sequence: CTSSQEIHRAYNEQFF. The chain joins TRBV1 to TRBJ2-1. TRBV1 is a pseudogene locus. The CDR3 length is 16 residues.

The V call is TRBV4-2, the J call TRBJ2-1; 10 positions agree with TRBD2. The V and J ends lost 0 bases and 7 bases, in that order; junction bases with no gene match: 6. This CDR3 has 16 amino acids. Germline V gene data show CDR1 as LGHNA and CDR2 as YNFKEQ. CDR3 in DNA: TGTGCCAGCAGCCAAGAAAATCTAGCGGGAGCAAATGAGCAGTTCTTC. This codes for CASSQENLAGANEQFF.

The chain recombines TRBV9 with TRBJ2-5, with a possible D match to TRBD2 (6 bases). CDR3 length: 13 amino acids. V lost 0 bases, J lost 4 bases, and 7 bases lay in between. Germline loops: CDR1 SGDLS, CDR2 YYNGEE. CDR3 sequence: CASSVAGGETQYF. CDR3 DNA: TGTGCCAGCAGCGTAGCCGGGGGAGAGACCCAGTACTTC.